The present T cell receptor (beta chain) was sequenced within a study of OX40 agonist ivuxolimab in advanced cancers. Some background on the complete study: The costimulatory receptor OX40 (CD134) was targeted by ivuxolimab, a fully human IgG2 agonistic monoclonal antibody. Prior anti-PD-1, anti-PD-L1 or anti-CTLA-4 therapy was permitted, and approximately 41% of dose-escalation patients had received checkpoint inhibitors. A male proportion of 82.7% and a mean age of roughly 58 years, ranging from 23 to 79, were recorded for the dose-escalation cohort. The paper describes the monotherapy dose-escalation part (N = 52 patients) of the phase I trial of ivuxolimab. Intravenous ivuxolimab was administered to patients every 2 weeks at six dose levels: 0.01, 0.1, 0.3, 1.5, 3 and 10 mg/kg. Three dose-escalation patients achieved partial responses, one with hepatocellular carcinoma and two with cutaneous melanoma. The point of sequencing TCRbeta in the periphery was to test whether ivuxolimab changed TCR sequence diversity and drove clonal T-cell expansion. Of the roughly 54 dose-escalation patients, hepatocellular carcinoma was present in about 20, melanoma in approximately 15, renal cell carcinoma in 9 and head and neck cancer in 9. What the study reported, not specific to this receptor: At doses of 0.1 to 3.0 mg/kg, clonal expansion of both CD4+ and CD8+ blood T cells was observed from baseline to week 6. In partial responders in the 0.1-3.0 mg/kg groups, normalized peripheral clonal expansion was found to be among the lowest, especially among CD8+ T cells. After ivuxolimab, expanded clones were on average more numerous among CD8+ T cells than among CD4+ T cells. The antigen specificity of the clonally expanded peripheral T cells was not determined. Low levels of normalized T-cell clonal expansion were also seen in some nonresponding patients.

To sequence the TCRbeta CDR3 region, genomic DNA was isolated from the sorted cells. The immunoSEQ Assay was used to sequence the TCRbeta CDR3 regions. This is the immuneACCESS table as TCRdb keeps it, with only in-frame sequences that have V and J called. A part of the clones is gone; compared with another copy, unresolved V genes explain less than half, and the rest is unexplained. This sample is represented by more than 13,000 clones; approximately 80% of them were singletons. Clones ranked in the top ten supply 35% of the sample. To note about this clone: The clone's antigen remains unknown. No per-base quality is available; no much larger clone lies one base away.

The trial excluded patients who had a history of autoimmune disease or were on systemic immunosuppression. In every dose cohort, peripheral blood was drawn for TCR sequencing at baseline, cycle 4 day 1, and cycle 7 day 1. Samples were obtained from an open-label, multicenter, first-in-human phase I dose-escalation trial of ivuxolimab. Adults with locally advanced or metastatic melanoma, renal cell carcinoma, hepatocellular carcinoma or head and neck squamous cell carcinoma were enrolled in the trial. Before TCR sequencing, CD4+ T cells and CD8+ T cells were sorted from peripheral blood as separate populations. The germline V gene (reference sequence) gives CDR1 as MNHEY and CDR2 as SMNVEV. Reading from cysteine to phenylalanine, the CDR3 counts 15 amino acids. Left in the record is the CDR3 DNA by itself, 45 bases read in frame from the first base. Relative to germline, V is missing 5 bases and J is missing 9 bases, with 7 bases of the junction outside any gene match.

The chain joins TRBV27 to TRBJ2-1; 13 middle bases align to TRBD2. The input for sequencing was CD4+ or CD8+ T cells sorted from blood, taken in a trial of the OX40 agonist ivuxolimab. The TCR was taken from an adult with an advanced solid tumor such as melanoma, head and neck, liver or kidney cancer. The CDR3 amino acid sequence is: CASSPGLAGVSEQFF. Read as DNA, the sequence is TGTGCCAGCAGTCCTGGACTAGCGGGGGTGTCTGAGCAGTTCTTC.